This TCR beta chain appears in the sequencing data of a study of graft-versus-host responses after intestinal transplantation. The study, taken as a whole, reports: The authors found GvH clones in recipient marrow, some appearing first in ileum or blood.

The data were produced by immunoSEQ multiplex PCR, yet TCRdb's version contains in-frame clones alone and is incomplete. The table includes 77,000 or so clones, approximately 93% detected once. Germline CDR1 is SGHDT and CDR2 is YYEEEE. V lost 2 bases and J 5 bases, leaving 2 bases between the germline ends. This CDR3 comprises 11 residues. In the case of this clone: Its target is unknown.

The source is a human donor who received an intestinal transplant. Sequencing was performed on unstimulated CD8+ T cells sorted from spleen or lymph node cells, taken before intestinal transplant. This rearrangement joins TRBV5-6 to TRBJ2-1, with D unclear. This CDR3 reads CASSLHNEQFF. CDR3 sequence (DNA): TGTGCCAGCAGCTTACACAATGAGCAGTTCTTC.